The rows below give T cell receptor beta chains drawn from one sample of a study of blood T cell repertoires in COVID-19. Method: immunoSEQ multiplex PCR; TCRdb's copy keeps in-frame clones and lacks some. This table has fewer than 400,000 clones, about nine tenths appearing once. Sequencing input: PBMCs or T cells enriched from blood (not recorded which). The receptors were gathered from a man younger than 45 who had recovered from COVID-19. Both conserved end residues are part of each CDR3. Fields, in order: clone size, CDR3 length, J gene, D gene, V gene, CDR3 DNA, CDR3 protein. D genes are given only for firm matches. Part of the rows lack a size; the others show once, few, many or a class for expanded clones.

clone size: NA
CDR3 length: 15
J gene: TRBJ1-5
D gene: TRBD1
V gene: TRBV3-1/TRBV3-2
CDR3 DNA: TGTGCCAGCAGCCAGGGACAGACAGGGAATCAGCCCCAGCATTTT
CDR3 protein: CASSQGQTGNQPQHF

clone size: NA
CDR3 length: 19
J gene: TRBJ2-2
D gene: TRBD1
V gene: TRBV5-1
CDR3 DNA: TGCGCCAGCAGCTCCCGGCGGACAGGGGGTTTTACGGACACCGGGGAGCTGTTTTTT
CDR3 protein: CASSSRRTGGFTDTGELFF

clone size: NA
CDR3 length: 17
J gene: TRBJ2-1
D gene: TRBD1
V gene: TRBV24-1
CDR3 DNA: TGTGCCACCAGTGGCGTTTACGGGACAGGGGGTCAGAATGAGCAGTTCTTC
CDR3 protein: CATSGVYGTGGQNEQFF

clone size: NA
CDR3 length: 18
J gene: TRBJ1-2
D gene: TRBD1
V gene: TRBV6-1
CDR3 DNA: TGTGCCAGCAGTGAAAGAGGGGACAGGGCCCCGTTTTTCTATGGCTACACCTTC
CDR3 protein: CASSERGDRAPFFYGYTF

clone size: NA
CDR3 length: 12
J gene: TRBJ1-1
D gene: NA
V gene: TRBV9
CDR3 DNA: TGTGCCAGCAGCGTAAGGGGCCCTGAAGCTTTCTTT
CDR3 protein: CASSVRGPEAFF

clone size: once
CDR3 length: 19
J gene: TRBJ2-2
D gene: TRBD2
V gene: TRBV5-1
CDR3 DNA: TGCGCCAGCAGCTTGGCCTCGGGACTAGCGGGAGTACTCACCGGGGAGCTGTTTTTT
CDR3 protein: CASSLASGLAGVLTGELFF

clone size: NA
CDR3 length: 14
J gene: TRBJ2-7
D gene: TRBD1
V gene: TRBV6-5
CDR3 DNA: TGTGCCAGCAGACGGGACAGGGGGTTAAGTGAGCAGTACTTC
CDR3 protein: CASRRDRGLSEQYF

clone size: NA
CDR3 length: 16
J gene: TRBJ2-3
D gene: TRBD1
V gene: TRBV9
CDR3 DNA: TGTGCCAGCAGCACCCATGGACAGGGAGGCACAGATACGCAGTATTTT
CDR3 protein: CASSTHGQGGTDTQYF

clone size: NA
CDR3 length: 16
J gene: TRBJ2-7
D gene: TRBD1
V gene: TRBV25-1
CDR3 DNA: TGTGCCAGCAGTGAAGAGGCGGGGACAGGGTCATCCGAGCAGTACTTC
CDR3 protein: CASSEEAGTGSSEQYF

clone size: once
CDR3 length: 14
J gene: TRBJ2-1
D gene: TRBD1
V gene: TRBV5-1
CDR3 DNA: TGCGCCAGCATTAGGGGGACAGGGGGGAATGAGCAGTTCTTC
CDR3 protein: CASIRGTGGNEQFF

clone size: NA
CDR3 length: 11
J gene: TRBJ2-1
D gene: NA
V gene: TRBV11-3
CDR3 DNA: TGTGCCAGCCAGGGGTCAGGAGAGCAGTTCTTC
CDR3 protein: CASQGSGEQFF

clone size: NA
CDR3 length: 17
J gene: TRBJ2-7
D gene: TRBD1
V gene: TRBV5-1
CDR3 DNA: TGCGCCAGCAGCTACAACGCGGACAGGGGGCATCAGGGCGAGCAGTACTTC
CDR3 protein: CASSYNADRGHQGEQYF

clone size: once
CDR3 length: 15
J gene: TRBJ1-1
D gene: NA
V gene: TRBV7-6
CDR3 DNA: TGTGCCAGCAGCTTAGAAATAGGGCTTAGGGGTGAAGCTTTCTTT
CDR3 protein: CASSLEIGLRGEAFF

clone size: NA
CDR3 length: 15
J gene: TRBJ2-3
D gene: TRBD1
V gene: TRBV5-6
CDR3 DNA: TGTGCCAGCAGCGGACAGGGGCGTCCCACAGATACGCAGTATTTT
CDR3 protein: CASSGQGRPTDTQYF

clone size: NA
CDR3 length: 21
J gene: TRBJ2-7
D gene: NA
V gene: TRBV7-8
CDR3 DNA: TGTGCCAGCAGCTTAGACCCTAGCGCGAGCGTTTCCCCCTTCTCCTCCTACGAGCAGTACTTC
CDR3 protein: CASSLDPSASVSPFSSYEQYF

clone size: NA
CDR3 length: 17
J gene: TRBJ1-3
D gene: NA
V gene: TRBV19
CDR3 DNA: TGTGCCAGTAGTACCAGAATCAGGGATCTCACTGGAAACACCATATATTTT
CDR3 protein: CASSTRIRDLTGNTIYF

clone size: NA
CDR3 length: 14
J gene: TRBJ1-5
D gene: TRBD1
V gene: TRBV3-1/TRBV3-2
CDR3 DNA: TGTGCCAGCAGCCAGGGACAGAGCAATCAGCCCCAGCATTTT
CDR3 protein: CASSQGQSNQPQHF

clone size: NA
CDR3 length: 14
J gene: TRBJ1-2
D gene: NA
V gene: TRBV7-6
CDR3 DNA: TGTGCCAGCAGCGCGGGCCTACTTGGCTATGGCTACACCTTC
CDR3 protein: CASSAGLLGYGYTF

clone size: NA
CDR3 length: 14
J gene: TRBJ1-2
D gene: TRBD1
V gene: TRBV6-5
CDR3 DNA: TGTGCCAGCGGATTGACAGGGGCTAACTATGGCTACACCTTC
CDR3 protein: CASGLTGANYGYTF

clone size: NA
CDR3 length: 11
J gene: TRBJ1-2
D gene: NA
V gene: TRBV30
CDR3 DNA: TGTGCCTGGACGTCCCACTATGGCTACACCTTC
CDR3 protein: CAWTSHYGYTF

clone size: NA
CDR3 length: 15
J gene: TRBJ2-7
D gene: TRBD1
V gene: TRBV4-1
CDR3 DNA: TGCGCCAGCAGCCCGGGACAGGGAGTGACCTACGAGCAGTACTTC
CDR3 protein: CASSPGQGVTYEQYF

clone size: NA
CDR3 length: 14
J gene: TRBJ1-2
D gene: TRBD1
V gene: TRBV19
CDR3 DNA: TGTGCCAGTACCGGACAGGGAGCGACCTATGGCTACACCTTC
CDR3 protein: CASTGQGATYGYTF

clone size: NA
CDR3 length: 14
J gene: TRBJ1-1
D gene: NA
V gene: TRBV7-9
CDR3 DNA: TGTGCCAGCAGCAGAGGACGGGGGAACACTGAAGCTTTCTTT
CDR3 protein: CASSRGRGNTEAFF

clone size: NA
CDR3 length: 16
J gene: TRBJ2-5
D gene: TRBD2
V gene: TRBV7-2
CDR3 DNA: TGTGCCAGCACCATCGGACTAGCGGGGGGGAAAGAGACCCAGTACTTC
CDR3 protein: CASTIGLAGGKETQYF

clone size: NA
CDR3 length: 13
J gene: TRBJ2-7
D gene: NA
V gene: TRBV10-2
CDR3 DNA: TGCGCCAGCGGAACCGGGTCGACCTACGAGCAGTACTTC
CDR3 protein: CASGTGSTYEQYF

clone size: NA
CDR3 length: 13
J gene: TRBJ1-2
D gene: NA
V gene: TRBV12-3/TRBV12-4
CDR3 DNA: TGTGCCAGCAGTTTACGGGGGGCTGCTGGCTACACCTTC
CDR3 protein: CASSLRGAAGYTF

clone size: NA
CDR3 length: 18
J gene: TRBJ1-2
D gene: TRBD1
V gene: TRBV24-1
CDR3 DNA: TGTGCCACCAGTGATTCACGACTTACGACAGGGTATCCCTATGGCTACACCTTC
CDR3 protein: CATSDSRLTTGYPYGYTF

clone size: NA
CDR3 length: 16
J gene: TRBJ2-1
D gene: TRBD2
V gene: TRBV5-1
CDR3 DNA: TGCGCCAGCAGCCCGACTAGCGGGGCCTCCTACAATGAGCAGTTCTTC
CDR3 protein: CASSPTSGASYNEQFF

clone size: NA
CDR3 length: 15
J gene: TRBJ2-3
D gene: TRBD2
V gene: TRBV19
CDR3 DNA: TGTGCCAGTAGTATGGGTAGCGGGAGGCCAGATACGCAGTATTTT
CDR3 protein: CASSMGSGRPDTQYF

clone size: NA
CDR3 length: 13
J gene: TRBJ2-1
D gene: TRBD1
V gene: TRBV28
CDR3 DNA: TGTGCCAGTCGGGACAGCTTGTCGAATGAGCAGTTCTTC
CDR3 protein: CASRDSLSNEQFF

clone size: NA
CDR3 length: 15
J gene: TRBJ2-7
D gene: TRBD1
V gene: TRBV13
CDR3 DNA: TGTGCCAGCAGCTTGGCGGGACAGGGGCTCTACGAGCAGTACTTC
CDR3 protein: CASSLAGQGLYEQYF

clone size: NA
CDR3 length: 17
J gene: TRBJ2-1
D gene: TRBD2
V gene: TRBV4-1
CDR3 DNA: TGCGCCAGCAGCCACCCGCGGAGGCGGGAGGGCCTTAATGAGCAGTTCTTC
CDR3 protein: CASSHPRRREGLNEQFF

clone size: NA
CDR3 length: 16
J gene: TRBJ1-4
D gene: NA
V gene: TRBV9
CDR3 DNA: TGTGCCAGCAGCCCCGGGAATTATGCAACTAATGAAAAACTGTTTTTT
CDR3 protein: CASSPGNYATNEKLFF

clone size: once
CDR3 length: 14
J gene: TRBJ2-7
D gene: TRBD2
V gene: TRBV6-2/TRBV6-3
CDR3 DNA: TGTGCCAGCAGTCCGACTAGCGGGGGGGCCGAGCAGTACTTC
CDR3 protein: CASSPTSGGAEQYF

clone size: NA
CDR3 length: 14
J gene: TRBJ1-5
D gene: TRBD1
V gene: TRBV24-1
CDR3 DNA: TGTGCCACCAAGGGACAGGGAATCAATCAGCCCCAGCATTTT
CDR3 protein: CATKGQGINQPQHF

clone size: once
CDR3 length: 14
J gene: TRBJ1-2
D gene: NA
V gene: TRBV29-1
CDR3 DNA: TGCAGCGTAGCCGGACACCTTTCTAACTATGGCTACACCTTC
CDR3 protein: CSVAGHLSNYGYTF

clone size: NA
CDR3 length: 16
J gene: TRBJ1-3
D gene: TRBD1
V gene: TRBV5-6
CDR3 DNA: TGTGCCAGCAGCTTGGCCGGACAGGCTTTAGGAAACACCATATATTTT
CDR3 protein: CASSLAGQALGNTIYF

clone size: NA
CDR3 length: 15
J gene: TRBJ2-2
D gene: NA
V gene: TRBV5-4
CDR3 DNA: TGTGCCAGCAGCCAGGGGTCCTCGTACACCGGGGAGCTGTTTTTT
CDR3 protein: CASSQGSSYTGELFF

clone size: NA
CDR3 length: 15
J gene: TRBJ2-2
D gene: TRBD2
V gene: TRBV14
CDR3 DNA: TGTGCCAGCAGCCAAGTGCGTCTAGCGGCCGGGGAGCTGTTTTTT
CDR3 protein: CASSQVRLAAGELFF